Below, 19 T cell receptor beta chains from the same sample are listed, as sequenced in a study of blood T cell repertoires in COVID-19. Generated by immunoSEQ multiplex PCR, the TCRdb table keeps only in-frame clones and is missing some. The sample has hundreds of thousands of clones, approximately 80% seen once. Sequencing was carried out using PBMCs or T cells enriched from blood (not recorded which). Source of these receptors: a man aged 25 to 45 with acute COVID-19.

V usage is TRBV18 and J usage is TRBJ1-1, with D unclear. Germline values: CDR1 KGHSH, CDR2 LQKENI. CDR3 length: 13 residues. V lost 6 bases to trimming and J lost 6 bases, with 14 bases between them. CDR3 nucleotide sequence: TGTGCCAGCTCTAATAGTATATCGGCTGAAGCTTTCTTT. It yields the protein CASSNSISAEAFF.

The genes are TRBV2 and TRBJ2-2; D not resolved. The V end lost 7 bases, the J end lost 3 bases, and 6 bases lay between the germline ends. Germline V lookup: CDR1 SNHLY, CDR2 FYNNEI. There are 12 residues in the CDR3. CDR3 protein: CASTYHTGELFF. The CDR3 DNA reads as TGTGCCAGCACCTACCACACCGGGGAGCTGTTTTTT.

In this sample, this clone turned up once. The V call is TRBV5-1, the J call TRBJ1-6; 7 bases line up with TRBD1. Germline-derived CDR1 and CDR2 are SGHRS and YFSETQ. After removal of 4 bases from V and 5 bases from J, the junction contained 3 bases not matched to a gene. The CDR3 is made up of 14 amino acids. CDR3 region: CASSGGTDNSPLHF. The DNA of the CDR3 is TGCGCCAGCAGCGGCGGGACAGATAATTCACCCCTCCACTTT.

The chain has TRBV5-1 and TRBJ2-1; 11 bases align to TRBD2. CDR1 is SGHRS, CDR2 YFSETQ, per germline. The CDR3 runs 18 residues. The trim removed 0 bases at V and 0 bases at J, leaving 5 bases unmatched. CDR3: CASSLAMGLADSYNEQFF. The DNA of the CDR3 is TGCGCCAGCAGCTTGGCGATGGGACTAGCGGACTCCTACAATGAGCAGTTCTTC.

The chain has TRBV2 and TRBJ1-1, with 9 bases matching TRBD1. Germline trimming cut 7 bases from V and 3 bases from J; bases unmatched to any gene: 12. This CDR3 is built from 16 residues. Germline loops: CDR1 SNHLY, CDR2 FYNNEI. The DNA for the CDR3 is TGTGCCAGCATCATGACCGGGACAGGGCTGGACACTGAAGCTTTCTTT. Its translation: CASIMTGTGLDTEAFF.

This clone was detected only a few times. The CDR3 here is CASSVDRGRFYEQYF. CDR3 DNA: TGTGCCAGCAGCGTAGACAGGGGGCGCTTCTACGAGCAGTACTTC. V is TRBV7-2 and J is TRBJ2-7; the match to TRBD1 covers 10 bases. The CDR3 length is 15 residues. The germline CDR1 and CDR2 sequences are SGHTA and FQGNSA. Trimming took 5 bases from V and 3 from J; bases not matched to a gene: 7.

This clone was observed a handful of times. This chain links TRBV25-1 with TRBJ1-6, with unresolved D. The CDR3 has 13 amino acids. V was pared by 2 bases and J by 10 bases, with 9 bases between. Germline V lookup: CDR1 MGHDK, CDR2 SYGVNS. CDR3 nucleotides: TGTGCCAGCAGTGAACGGAGGGCATCACCCCTCCACTTT. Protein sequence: CASSERRASPLHF.

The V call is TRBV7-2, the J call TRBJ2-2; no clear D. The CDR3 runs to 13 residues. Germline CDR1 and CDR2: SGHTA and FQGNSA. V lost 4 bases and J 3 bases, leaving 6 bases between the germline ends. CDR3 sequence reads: CASSYSYTGELFF. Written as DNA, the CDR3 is TGTGCCAGCAGCTACAGCTACACCGGGGAGCTGTTTTTT. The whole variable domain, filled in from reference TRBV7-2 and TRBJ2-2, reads GAGVSQSPSNKVTEKGKDVELRCDPISGHTALYWYRQSLGQGLEFLIYFQGNSAPDKSGLPSDRFSAERTGGSVSTLTIQRTQQEDSAVYLCASSYSYTGELFFGEGSRLTVL.

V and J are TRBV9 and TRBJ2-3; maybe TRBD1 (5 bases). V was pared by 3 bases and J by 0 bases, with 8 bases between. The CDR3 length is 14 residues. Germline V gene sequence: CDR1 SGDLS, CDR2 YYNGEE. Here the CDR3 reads CASSADSSTDTQYF. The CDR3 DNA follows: TGTGCCAGCAGCGCCGACAGTAGCACAGATACGCAGTATTTT.

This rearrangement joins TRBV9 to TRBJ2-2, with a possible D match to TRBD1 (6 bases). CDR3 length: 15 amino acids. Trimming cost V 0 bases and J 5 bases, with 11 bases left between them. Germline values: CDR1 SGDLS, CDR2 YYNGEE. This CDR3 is CASSVGGPATGELFF. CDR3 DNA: TGTGCCAGCAGCGTAGGGGGGCCAGCGACCGGGGAGCTGTTTTTT.

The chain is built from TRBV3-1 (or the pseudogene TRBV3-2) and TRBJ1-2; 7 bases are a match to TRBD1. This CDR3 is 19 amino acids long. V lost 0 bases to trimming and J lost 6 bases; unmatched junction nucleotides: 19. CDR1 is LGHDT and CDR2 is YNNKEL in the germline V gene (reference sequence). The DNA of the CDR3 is TGTGCCAGCAGCCAAGATATCGACAGGGCGGAGTTCCTCTATAATGGCTACACCTTC. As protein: CASSQDIDRAEFLYNGYTF.

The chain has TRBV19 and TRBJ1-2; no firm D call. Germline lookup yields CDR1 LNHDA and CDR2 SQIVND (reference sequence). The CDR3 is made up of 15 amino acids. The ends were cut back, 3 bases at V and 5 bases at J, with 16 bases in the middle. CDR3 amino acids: CASSIGKDPRYGYTF. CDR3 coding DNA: TGTGCCAGTAGTATCGGGAAGGACCCCCGTTATGGCTACACCTTC. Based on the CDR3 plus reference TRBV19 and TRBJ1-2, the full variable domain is DGGITQSPKYLFRKEGQNVTLSCEQNLNHDAMYWYRQDPGQGLRLIYYSQIVNDFQKGDIAEGYSVSREKKESFPLTVTSAQKNPTAFYLCASSIGKDPRYGYTFGSGTRLTVV.

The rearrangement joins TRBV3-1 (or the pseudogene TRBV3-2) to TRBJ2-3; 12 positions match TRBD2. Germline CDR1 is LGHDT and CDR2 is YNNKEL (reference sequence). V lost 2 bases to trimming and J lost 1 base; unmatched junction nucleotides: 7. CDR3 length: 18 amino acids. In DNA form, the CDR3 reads TGTGCCAGCAGCCAATCCGGGACTAGCGGGCCTCGCACAGATACGCAGTATTTT. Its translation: CASSQSGTSGPRTDTQYF.

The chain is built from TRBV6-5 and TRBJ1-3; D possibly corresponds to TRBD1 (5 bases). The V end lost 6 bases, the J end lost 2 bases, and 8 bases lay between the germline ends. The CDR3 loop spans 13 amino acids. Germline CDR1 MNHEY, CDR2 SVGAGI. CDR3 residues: CASSDRPGNTIYF. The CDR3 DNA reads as TGTGCCAGCAGCGACAGACCTGGAAACACCATATATTTT.

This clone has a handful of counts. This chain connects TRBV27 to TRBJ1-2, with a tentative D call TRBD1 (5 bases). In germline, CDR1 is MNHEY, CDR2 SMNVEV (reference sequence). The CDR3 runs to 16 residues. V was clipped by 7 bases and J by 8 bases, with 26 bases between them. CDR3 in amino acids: CASTHMAGRGLRGYTF. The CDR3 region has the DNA TGTGCCAGCACCCACATGGCGGGACGAGGGCTGAGGGGCTACACCTTC.

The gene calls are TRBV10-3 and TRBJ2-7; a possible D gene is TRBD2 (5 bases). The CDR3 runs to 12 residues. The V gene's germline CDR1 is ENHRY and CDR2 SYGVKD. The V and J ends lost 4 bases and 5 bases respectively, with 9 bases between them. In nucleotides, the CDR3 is TGTGCCATCAGTGTACTGAGGGACGAGCAGTACTTC. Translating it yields CAISVLRDEQYF.

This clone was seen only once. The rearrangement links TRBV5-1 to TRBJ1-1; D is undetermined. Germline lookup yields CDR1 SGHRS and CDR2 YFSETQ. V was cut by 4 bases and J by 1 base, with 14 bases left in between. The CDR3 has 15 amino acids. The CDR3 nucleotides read TGCGCCAGCAGCCCCTCGGCGGGCACGAACACTGAAGCTTTCTTT. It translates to CASSPSAGTNTEAFF.

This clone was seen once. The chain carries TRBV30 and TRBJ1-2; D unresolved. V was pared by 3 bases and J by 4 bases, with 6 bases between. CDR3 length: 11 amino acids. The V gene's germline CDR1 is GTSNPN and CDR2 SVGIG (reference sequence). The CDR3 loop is CAWSGVYGYTF. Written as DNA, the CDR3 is TGTGCCTGGAGCGGGGTCTATGGCTACACCTTC.

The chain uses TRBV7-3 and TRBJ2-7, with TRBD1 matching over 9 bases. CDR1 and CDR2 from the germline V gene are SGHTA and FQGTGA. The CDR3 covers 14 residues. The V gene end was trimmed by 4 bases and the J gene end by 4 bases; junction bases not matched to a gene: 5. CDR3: CASSSDRGSYEQYF. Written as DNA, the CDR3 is TGTGCCAGCAGCTCTGACAGGGGGTCTTACGAGCAGTACTTC.